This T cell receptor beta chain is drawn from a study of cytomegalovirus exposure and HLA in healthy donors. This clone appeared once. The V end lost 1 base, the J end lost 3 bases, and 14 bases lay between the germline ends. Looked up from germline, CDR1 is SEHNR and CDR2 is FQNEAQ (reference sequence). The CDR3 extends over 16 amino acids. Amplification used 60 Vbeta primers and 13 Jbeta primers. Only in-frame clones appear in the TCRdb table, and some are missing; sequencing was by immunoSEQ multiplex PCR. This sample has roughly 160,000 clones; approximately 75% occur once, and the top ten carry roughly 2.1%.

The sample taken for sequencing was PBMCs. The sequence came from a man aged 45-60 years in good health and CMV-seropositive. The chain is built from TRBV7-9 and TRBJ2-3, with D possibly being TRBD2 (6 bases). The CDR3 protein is CASSLGLALGTDTQYF. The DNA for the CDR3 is TGTGCCAGCAGCTTAGGGCTAGCGCTGGGGACAGATACGCAGTATTTT. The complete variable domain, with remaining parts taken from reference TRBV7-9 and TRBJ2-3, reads DTGVSQNPRHKITKRGQNVTFRCDPISEHNRLYWYRQTLGQGPEFLTYFQNEAQLEKSRLLSDRFSAERPKGSFSTLEIQRTEQGDSAMYLCASSLGLALGTDTQYFGPGTRLTVL.